Listed below are T cell receptor beta chains from one sample, sequenced in a study of PD-1 blockade in classical Hodgkin lymphoma. Here immunoSEQ multiplex PCR was the method, and the copy in TCRdb shows in-frame clones only, minus some. The sample has 95,000 to 100,000 clones, roughly 90% seen once. The material was peripheral blood mononuclear cells (PBMCs), obtained before the second cycle of nivolumab. The receptors originated from a human donor with classical Hodgkin lymphoma. The CDR3 runs from the conserved cysteine through the conserved F or W. Each record gives: CDR3 protein, CDR3 DNA, J gene, D gene, clone size, V gene. The D gene is left open where the match is weak. Only some rows state a clone size, as once, few, many or a class for expanded clones.

CASSQVSSGNTGELFF TGTGCCAGCAGCCAAGTGTCTAGCGGGAACACCGGGGAGCTGTTTTTT TRBJ2-2 TRBD2 NA TRBV4-2
CASSDLPKGRVEQYF TGTGCCAGCAGTGACCTCCCGAAGGGCAGAGTCGAGCAGTACTTC TRBJ2-7 NA NA TRBV6-1
CASSYRDSMNTEAFF TGTGCCAGCAGTTATAGAGACAGTATGAACACTGAAGCTTTCTTT TRBJ1-1 NA once TRBV6-6
CASSLGASARETQYF TGTGCCAGCAGCTTGGGGGCTAGCGCACGAGAGACCCAGTACTTC TRBJ2-5 NA NA TRBV5-8
CATSTGGINQPQHF TGTGCCACCAGCACGGGGGGGATCAATCAGCCCCAGCATTTT TRBJ1-5 NA once TRBV15
CASRGLTSYEQYF TGTGCCAGCAGAGGACTCACCTCCTACGAGCAGTACTTC TRBJ2-7 NA NA TRBV27
CASSPRTGEEQPQHF TGTGCCAGCAGCCCGAGGACAGGGGAGGAACAGCCCCAGCATTTT TRBJ1-5 TRBD1 once TRBV7-2
CASSPTGTRDTQYF TGTGCCAGCAGCCCGACAGGGACCAGGGATACGCAGTATTTT TRBJ2-3 TRBD1 NA TRBV11-3
CASRLEGGTGANYGYTF TGTGCCAGCCGGCTGGAAGGGGGGACAGGGGCCAACTATGGCTACACCTTC TRBJ1-2 TRBD1 once TRBV7-2
CASSLRQGASLRRLNTEAFF TGTGCCAGCAGTCTTCGACAGGGGGCATCACTCAGGAGGCTGAACACTGAAGCTTTCTTT TRBJ1-1 TRBD1 NA TRBV27
CASSARGREDTQYF TGTGCCAGCAGCGCGAGAGGGAGGGAAGATACGCAGTATTTT TRBJ2-3 TRBD2 once TRBV9
CASRLHLGTGENTEAFF TGTGCCAGCAGACTACATCTAGGGACAGGGGAGAACACTGAAGCTTTCTTT TRBJ1-1 TRBD1 NA TRBV11-2
CASSLAGGLGEKLFF TGTGCCAGCAGCTTGGCTGGGGGGCTAGGGGAAAAACTGTTTTTT TRBJ1-4 NA NA TRBV5-6
CASSSLAGANTGELFF TGTGCCAGCAGCTCCCTAGCGGGGGCGAACACCGGGGAGCTGTTTTTT TRBJ2-2 TRBD2 NA TRBV7-6
CASSQTSVPHTDTQYF TGTGCCAGCAGTCAGACTAGCGTTCCCCACACAGATACGCAGTATTTT TRBJ2-3 TRBD2 NA TRBV7-6
CASSDPNTGELFF TGTGCCAGCAGCGATCCTAATACCGGGGAGCTGTTTTTT TRBJ2-2 NA NA TRBV7-2